This is a list of T cell receptor beta chains from one sample in a study of CD8+ T cells in alopecia areata. Generated by immunoSEQ multiplex PCR, the TCRdb table keeps only in-frame clones and is missing some. The sample carries fewer than 100,000 clones, more than 55% recorded once. Here the sequenced sample was CD8+ T cells sorted from blood, taken at week 4, from a patient treated with tofacitinib. The source of these receptors is a human donor with alopecia areata. CDR3s include the opening cysteine and the closing phenylalanine or tryptophan. The D gene is left open where the match is weak. Size tells how often a clone was seen (once, few, many) or the class of an expanded clone, and some rows leave it out.

clone_size,v_call,j_call,cdr3_length,d_call,cdr3_nt,cdr3_aa
NA,TRBV13,TRBJ1-4,13,NA,TGTGCCAGCAGCTTAGGGACAACTGAAAAACTGTTTTTT,CASSLGTTEKLFF
NA,TRBV5-1,TRBJ1-1,13,NA,TGCGCCAGCAGCCCCGACGGGAACACTGAAGCTTTCTTT,CASSPDGNTEAFF
NA,TRBV30,TRBJ1-1,13,NA,TGTGCCTGGAGTGTAATAGGGTATACTGAAGCTTTCTTT,CAWSVIGYTEAFF
few,TRBV7-9,TRBJ1-1,14,NA,TGTGCCAGCAGCGACCGTAATCAGGACACTGAAGCTTTCTTT,CASSDRNQDTEAFF
few,TRBV10-3,TRBJ1-6,14,NA,TGTGCCATCAGTGACAGTTTGGCGAGTTCACCCCTCCACTTT,CAISDSLASSPLHF
NA,TRBV7-2,TRBJ2-7,15,TRBD2,TGTGCCAGCAGCTCTAGCGGGGGATGGTCCTACGAGCAGTACTTC,CASSSSGGWSYEQYF
NA,TRBV27,TRBJ2-1,14,NA,TGTGCCAGCAATTTGGGGAGCTCCTACAATGAGCAGTTCTTC,CASNLGSSYNEQFF
NA,TRBV5-6,TRBJ2-5,14,TRBD2,TGTGCCAGCAGCCCAGCGGGGCTAGCTGGGACCCAGTACTTC,CASSPAGLAGTQYF
NA,TRBV5-1,TRBJ2-1,15,TRBD2,TGCGCCAGCAGCGGGGGCACTAGCGGGAGGAATGAGCAGTTCTTC,CASSGGTSGRNEQFF
NA,TRBV29-1,TRBJ2-7,11,NA,TGCAGCGTTGTCAGGTCCTACGAGCAGTACTTC,CSVVRSYEQYF
NA,TRBV19,TRBJ1-1,12,NA,TGTGCCAGTAGGCCCCCGGAAGCGGAAGCTTTCTTT,CASRPPEAEAFF
few,TRBV29-1,TRBJ2-2,11,NA,TGCAGCGTTGCAGATTCCGGGGAGCTGTTTTTT,CSVADSGELFF
NA,TRBV21-1,TRBJ1-1,14,NA,TGTGCCAGCAGCAAAGTTACAGAGAACACTGAAGCTTTCTTT,CASSKVTENTEAFF
NA,TRBV25-1,TRBJ2-7,15,TRBD1,TGTGCCAGCAGTGATGCCGGGACAGGGGCCTACGAGCAGTACTTC,CASSDAGTGAYEQYF
NA,TRBV5-1,TRBJ1-1,15,NA,TGCGCCAGCAGCTTAAATACGCGGGAGGGCACTGAAGCTTTCTTT,CASSLNTREGTEAFF
NA,TRBV7-9,TRBJ2-2,16,TRBD2,TGTGCCAGCAGCTTAGCGGGACTACCAAACACCGGGGAGCTGTTTTTT,CASSLAGLPNTGELFF
NA,TRBV30,TRBJ2-1,15,NA,TGTGCCTGGAGGGTTAGGGAGCGGCCCTACAATGAGCAGTTCTTC,CAWRVRERPYNEQFF
NA,TRBV4-1,TRBJ2-7,13,NA,TGCGCCAGCAGCCAAGTCGGCGACTACGAGCAGTACTTC,CASSQVGDYEQYF
NA,TRBV6-5,TRBJ1-2,13,NA,TGTGCCAGCAGTTACTCGTACGACTCTGGCTACACCTTC,CASSYSYDSGYTF
NA,TRBV27,TRBJ1-1,16,NA,TGTGCCAGCTCGCCCCCGGGGGGAGGGAGGAACACTGAAGCTTTCTTT,CASSPPGGGRNTEAFF
few,TRBV7-9,TRBJ2-1,12,TRBD1,TGTGCCAGTGGACAGGATTACAATGAGCAGTTCTTC,CASGQDYNEQFF
NA,TRBV4-3,TRBJ2-1,16,TRBD2,TGCGCCAGCAGCCAAGAGTGGACTAGGGGAAACAATGAGCAGTTCTTC,CASSQEWTRGNNEQFF
NA,TRBV5-4,TRBJ2-3,12,NA,TGTGCCAGCAGCTTGAAGATTGATACGCAGTATTTT,CASSLKIDTQYF
NA,TRBV7-6,TRBJ2-1,13,TRBD2,TGTGCCAGCAGCTTAACTAGCGAGAATGAGCAGTTCTTC,CASSLTSENEQFF